This is a list of T cell receptor beta chains from one sample in a study of blood T cell repertoires in COVID-19. The table came from immunoSEQ multiplex PCR; TCRdb's copy has only in-frame clones and leaves some out. Of about 320,000 clones detected, about nine tenths appear once; the ten largest clones hold less than 11%. The sequenced sample was PBMCs or T cells enriched from blood (not recorded which). The receptors originated from a young woman who had recovered from COVID-19. The CDR3 runs from the conserved cysteine through the conserved F or W. Fields, in order: J gene, D gene, V gene, clone size, CDR3 protein, CDR3 DNA. D genes are given only for firm matches. Not every row has a clone size; where given, it reads once, few, many or a size class.

J gene: TRBJ2-1
D gene: -
V gene: TRBV7-3
clone size: -
CDR3 protein: CASSLGDKPEQFF
CDR3 DNA: TGTGCCAGCAGCCTCGGGGACAAGCCAGAGCAGTTCTTC

J gene: TRBJ1-1
D gene: -
V gene: TRBV6-5
clone size: -
CDR3 protein: CASSYTGGTEAFF
CDR3 DNA: TGTGCCAGCAGTTATACAGGAGGGACTGAAGCTTTCTTT

J gene: TRBJ2-5
D gene: -
V gene: TRBV6-2/TRBV6-3
clone size: -
CDR3 protein: CASSPMASDQETQYF
CDR3 DNA: TGTGCCAGCAGTCCCATGGCTAGCGACCAAGAGACCCAGTACTTC

J gene: TRBJ2-1
D gene: -
V gene: TRBV6-5
clone size: -
CDR3 protein: CASSPGAYNEQFF
CDR3 DNA: TGTGCCAGCAGTCCCGGGGCCTACAATGAGCAGTTCTTC

J gene: TRBJ2-1
D gene: TRBD2
V gene: TRBV5-1
clone size: -
CDR3 protein: CASRTSRDLGYEQFF
CDR3 DNA: TGCGCCAGCAGGACTAGCCGGGATTTGGGCTATGAGCAGTTCTTC

J gene: TRBJ1-2
D gene: -
V gene: TRBV30
clone size: -
CDR3 protein: CAWSVRGMGGYTF
CDR3 DNA: TGTGCCTGGAGTGTACGGGGGATGGGAGGCTACACCTTC

J gene: TRBJ1-3
D gene: TRBD1
V gene: TRBV30
clone size: -
CDR3 protein: CAWSVRGRGRPGNTIYF
CDR3 DNA: TGTGCCTGGAGTGTACGGGGCAGGGGGCGACCTGGAAACACCATATATTTT

J gene: TRBJ2-1
D gene: TRBD2
V gene: TRBV27
clone size: once
CDR3 protein: CASSDGTGGPADEQFF
CDR3 DNA: TGTGCCAGCAGTGACGGTACGGGAGGGCCAGCTGACGAGCAGTTCTTC

J gene: TRBJ1-5
D gene: TRBD1
V gene: TRBV19
clone size: -
CDR3 protein: CASSDVVQGVGQPQHF
CDR3 DNA: TGTGCCAGCAGCGATGTTGTGCAGGGGGTAGGACAGCCCCAGCATTTT

J gene: TRBJ1-1
D gene: -
V gene: TRBV18
clone size: once
CDR3 protein: CASSATGNTEAFF
CDR3 DNA: TGTGCCAGCTCAGCGACAGGAAACACTGAAGCTTTCTTT

J gene: TRBJ1-5
D gene: -
V gene: TRBV5-1
clone size: -
CDR3 protein: CASSLDSYSNQPQHF
CDR3 DNA: TGCGCCAGCAGCTTGGACAGCTATAGCAATCAGCCCCAGCATTTT

J gene: TRBJ1-6
D gene: -
V gene: TRBV11-2
clone size: once
CDR3 protein: CASGYYRNSPLHF
CDR3 DNA: TGTGCCAGCGGATATTACAGGAATTCACCCCTCCACTTT

J gene: TRBJ1-1
D gene: TRBD1
V gene: TRBV7-9
clone size: -
CDR3 protein: CASTGQANTEAFF
CDR3 DNA: TGTGCCAGCACCGGACAGGCGAACACTGAAGCTTTCTTT

J gene: TRBJ1-2
D gene: -
V gene: TRBV5-4
clone size: -
CDR3 protein: CASSGQGYGYTF
CDR3 DNA: TGTGCCAGCAGCGGTCAGGGTTATGGCTACACCTTC

J gene: TRBJ2-7
D gene: TRBD1
V gene: TRBV10-3
clone size: -
CDR3 protein: CAIRNRGSSYEQYF
CDR3 DNA: TGTGCCATCAGGAACAGGGGGAGCTCCTACGAGCAGTACTTC

J gene: TRBJ2-2
D gene: TRBD2
V gene: TRBV13
clone size: -
CDR3 protein: CASSSGLAGVTGELFF
CDR3 DNA: TGTGCCAGCAGCTCGGGACTAGCGGGGGTCACCGGGGAGCTGTTTTTT

J gene: TRBJ1-2
D gene: -
V gene: TRBV24-1
clone size: -
CDR3 protein: CATSDFRTNYGYTF
CDR3 DNA: TGTGCCACCAGTGATTTTAGAACTAACTATGGCTACACCTTC

J gene: TRBJ1-4
D gene: TRBD1
V gene: TRBV28
clone size: -
CDR3 protein: CASGTGGREKLFF
CDR3 DNA: TGTGCCAGCGGGACAGGGGGACGTGAAAAACTGTTTTTT

J gene: TRBJ2-3
D gene: TRBD1
V gene: TRBV24-1
clone size: few
CDR3 protein: CATSDTRDSPDTQYF
CDR3 DNA: TGTGCCACCAGTGATACCCGGGACAGCCCAGATACGCAGTATTTT

J gene: TRBJ1-2
D gene: TRBD1
V gene: TRBV6-1
clone size: -
CDR3 protein: CASSERQGASYGYTF
CDR3 DNA: TGTGCCAGCAGTGAAAGGCAGGGGGCTAGCTATGGCTACACCTTC

J gene: TRBJ2-5
D gene: -
V gene: TRBV7-9
clone size: few
CDR3 protein: CASSPRLTAQETQYF
CDR3 DNA: TGTGCCAGCAGCCCCCGTCTGACAGCGCAAGAGACCCAGTACTTC

J gene: TRBJ1-1
D gene: -
V gene: TRBV25-1
clone size: -
CDR3 protein: CASSESAESKAFF
CDR3 DNA: TGTGCCAGCAGTGAATCTGCGGAGAGCAAAGCTTTCTTT

J gene: TRBJ2-5
D gene: TRBD1
V gene: TRBV15
clone size: -
CDR3 protein: CATSRDTTGKETQYF
CDR3 DNA: TGTGCCACCAGCAGAGATACGACAGGGAAAGAGACCCAGTACTTC

J gene: TRBJ1-2
D gene: -
V gene: TRBV4-2
clone size: -
CDR3 protein: CASSRMGADNYGYTF
CDR3 DNA: TGTGCCAGCAGCCGAATGGGGGCAGATAACTATGGCTACACCTTC

J gene: TRBJ1-5
D gene: -
V gene: TRBV5-8
clone size: -
CDR3 protein: CASSLYRASLGVNQPQHF
CDR3 DNA: TGTGCCAGCAGCTTGTACAGGGCGAGTCTGGGGGTAAATCAGCCCCAGCATTTT

J gene: TRBJ2-1
D gene: -
V gene: TRBV5-1
clone size: once
CDR3 protein: CASSPEGASYNEQFF
CDR3 DNA: TGCGCCAGCAGCCCGGAGGGGGCGTCCTACAATGAGCAGTTCTTC

J gene: TRBJ1-1
D gene: TRBD1
V gene: TRBV5-6
clone size: -
CDR3 protein: CASSFLTGTPEAFF
CDR3 DNA: TGTGCCAGCAGCTTTTTGACAGGGACCCCTGAAGCTTTCTTT

J gene: TRBJ2-1
D gene: -
V gene: TRBV4-1
clone size: -
CDR3 protein: CASSQDPHGSGYNEQFF
CDR3 DNA: TGCGCCAGCAGCCAAGACCCCCACGGGAGCGGGTACAATGAGCAGTTCTTC

J gene: TRBJ1-1
D gene: -
V gene: TRBV12-3/TRBV12-4
clone size: -
CDR3 protein: CASSLATGTEAFF
CDR3 DNA: TGTGCCAGCAGTTTAGCGACCGGGACTGAAGCTTTCTTT

J gene: TRBJ1-1
D gene: -
V gene: TRBV28
clone size: few
CDR3 protein: CASSFNRIADTEAFF
CDR3 DNA: TGTGCCAGCAGTTTTAACAGGATTGCCGATACTGAAGCTTTCTTT

J gene: TRBJ2-1
D gene: TRBD2
V gene: TRBV6-4
clone size: -
CDR3 protein: CASSEGRETYNEQFF
CDR3 DNA: TGTGCCAGCAGTGAAGGGCGGGAGACCTACAATGAGCAGTTCTTC

J gene: TRBJ2-3
D gene: TRBD2
V gene: TRBV7-3
clone size: -
CDR3 protein: CASSGGLAGNTDTQYF
CDR3 DNA: TGTGCCAGCAGCGGGGGACTAGCGGGAAACACAGATACGCAGTATTTT

J gene: TRBJ1-2
D gene: TRBD1
V gene: TRBV2
clone size: -
CDR3 protein: CASSQGTGDGYTF
CDR3 DNA: TGTGCCAGCAGCCAGGGTACAGGGGATGGCTACACCTTC

J gene: TRBJ1-2
D gene: -
V gene: TRBV7-9
clone size: -
CDR3 protein: CASTSDSNYGYTF
CDR3 DNA: TGTGCCAGCACCTCCGACAGCAACTATGGCTACACCTTC

J gene: TRBJ2-3
D gene: TRBD1
V gene: TRBV24-1
clone size: -
CDR3 protein: CATSDTTGVESDTQYF
CDR3 DNA: TGTGCCACCAGTGATACTACAGGGGTCGAATCAGATACGCAGTATTTT

J gene: TRBJ2-4
D gene: -
V gene: TRBV2
clone size: -
CDR3 protein: CASSEYYLAKNIQYF
CDR3 DNA: TGTGCCAGCAGTGAGTACTACCTAGCCAAAAACATTCAGTACTTC

J gene: TRBJ2-7
D gene: -
V gene: TRBV7-9
clone size: -
CDR3 protein: CASSLGVRISSYEQYF
CDR3 DNA: TGTGCCAGCAGCTTAGGGGTCAGGATAAGCTCCTACGAGCAGTACTTC

J gene: TRBJ1-2
D gene: -
V gene: TRBV7-9
clone size: few
CDR3 protein: CASSFQPRGYTF
CDR3 DNA: TGTGCCAGCAGCTTCCAACCTAGAGGCTACACCTTC

J gene: TRBJ1-6
D gene: -
V gene: TRBV5-4
clone size: -
CDR3 protein: CASSLGQKNSPLHF
CDR3 DNA: TGTGCCAGCAGCTTGGGACAGAAGAATTCACCCCTCCACTTT

J gene: TRBJ2-3
D gene: -
V gene: TRBV4-1
clone size: -
CDR3 protein: CASSQARGSTDTQYF
CDR3 DNA: TGCGCCAGCAGCCAAGCTAGGGGGAGCACAGATACGCAGTATTTT

J gene: TRBJ1-5
D gene: TRBD1
V gene: TRBV7-9
clone size: -
CDR3 protein: CASSRQGVEQPQHF
CDR3 DNA: TGTGCCAGCAGCCGACAGGGTGTGGAACAGCCCCAGCATTTT

J gene: TRBJ1-5
D gene: -
V gene: TRBV5-1
clone size: -
CDR3 protein: CASSFGGMEPQHF
CDR3 DNA: TGCGCCAGCAGCTTTGGGGGGATGGAGCCCCAGCATTTT

J gene: TRBJ1-2
D gene: -
V gene: TRBV9
clone size: few
CDR3 protein: CASTRTTTAAATF
CDR3 DNA: TGTGCCAGCACCCGAACAACAACGGCGGCTGCCACCTTC

J gene: TRBJ2-2
D gene: -
V gene: TRBV11-2
clone size: -
CDR3 protein: CASSLITGSSGELFF
CDR3 DNA: TGTGCCAGCAGCTTAATTACGGGGTCCTCCGGGGAGCTGTTTTTT

J gene: TRBJ2-7
D gene: TRBD2
V gene: TRBV28
clone size: once
CDR3 protein: CASTGLAGGLDYEQYF
CDR3 DNA: TGTGCCAGCACGGGACTAGCGGGAGGGCTGGACTACGAGCAGTACTTC